This TCR beta chain derives from a study of T-cell reconstitution after alpha-beta-depleted transplantation in children. Whole-study results and caveats: Surviving recipient T cells and thymic progenitors accounted for the high day-60 TCRbeta diversity observed in some patients. Hyperexpanded clones declined; after one year, newly produced T cells mostly supplied diversity. Roughly two months post-transplant, alpha-beta T cells reportedly originated from several hundred graft clones that had expanded.

To note about this clonotype: Its specificity is unknown.

The germline V gene encodes CDR1 DFQATT and CDR2 SNEGSKA (reference sequence). The CDR3 runs 12 residues. V was cut by 4 bases and J by 4 bases, with 8 bases left in between. As it was prepared, the TCRbeta library received unique molecular identifiers. From the PCR reads, TCRdb called clonotypes with MiXCR, one entry per CDR3 protein. Among 350,000 to 500,000 distinct CDR3 sequences listed, over 40% were seen once. This chain connects TRBV20-1 to TRBJ2-1; tentatively, D is TRBD1 (6 bases). This clonotype originated in a girl aged 2 to 9 with aplastic anemia, due to receive a stem cell transplant. This specimen was PBMCs, taken before TCRalphabeta/CD19-depleted stem cell transplant. The CDR3 DNA reads as TGCAGTGCTACAACAGGGTACAATGAGCAGTTCTTC. Translating gives CSATTGYNEQFF.